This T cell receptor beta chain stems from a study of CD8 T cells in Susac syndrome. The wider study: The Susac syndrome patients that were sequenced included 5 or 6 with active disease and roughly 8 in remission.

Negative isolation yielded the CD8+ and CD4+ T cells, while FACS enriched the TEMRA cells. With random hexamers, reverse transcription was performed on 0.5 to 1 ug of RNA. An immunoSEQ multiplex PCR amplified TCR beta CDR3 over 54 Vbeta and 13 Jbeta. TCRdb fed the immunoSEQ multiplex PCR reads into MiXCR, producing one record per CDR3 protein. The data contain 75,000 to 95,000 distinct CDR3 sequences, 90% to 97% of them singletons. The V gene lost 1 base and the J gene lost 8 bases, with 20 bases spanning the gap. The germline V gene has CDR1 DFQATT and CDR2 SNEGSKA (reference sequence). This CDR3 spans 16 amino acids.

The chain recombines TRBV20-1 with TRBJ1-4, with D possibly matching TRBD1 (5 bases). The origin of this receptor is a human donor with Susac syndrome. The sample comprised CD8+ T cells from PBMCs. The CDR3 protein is CSARGTSRAEGEKLFF. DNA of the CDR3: TGCAGTGCTAGAGGGACATCGCGGGCTGAAGGGGAAAAACTGTTTTTT.